This T cell receptor (beta chain) was retrieved from a study of blood T cell repertoires in COVID-19. Study-level information: The origin of the acute and convalescent COVID-19 samples was the United States, Italy and Spain.

Only one count was recorded for this clone. Original data processing: Estimated nucleated cell counts came from reference gene primer amplification. Libraries were prepared by immunoSEQ multiplex PCR; TCRdb keeps only in-frame clonotypes and omits some of them. V and J calls and clone size are given by that table; D and trimming were obtained from the DNA. The table lists tens of thousands of clones, more than 75% of them singletons. Germline CDR1 MDHEN, CDR2 SYDVKM. CDR3 size: 12 residues. V was shortened by 7 bases and J by 7 bases, with 11 bases between the two germline ends. V and J are TRBV28 and TRBJ2-1, with TRBD1 as a possible D gene (6 bases). The sequenced material came from peripheral blood. The clonotype originates from a human donor in a cohort sampled during active COVID-19. The CDR3, as DNA: TGTGCCAGCACCGGGACACGGAATGAGCAGTTCTTC. Its protein is CASTGTRNEQFF.